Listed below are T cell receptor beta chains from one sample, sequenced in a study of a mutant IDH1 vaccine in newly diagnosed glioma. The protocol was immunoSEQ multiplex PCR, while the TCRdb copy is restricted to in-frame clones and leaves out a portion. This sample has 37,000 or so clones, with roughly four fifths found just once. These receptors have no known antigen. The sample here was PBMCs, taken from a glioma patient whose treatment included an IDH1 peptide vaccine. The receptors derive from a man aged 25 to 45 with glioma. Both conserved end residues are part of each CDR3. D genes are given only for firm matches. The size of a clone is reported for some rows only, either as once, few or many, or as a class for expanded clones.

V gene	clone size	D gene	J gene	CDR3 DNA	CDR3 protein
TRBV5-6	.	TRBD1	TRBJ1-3	TGTGCCAGCAGCTTGGGGACAGGGCGCACCATATATTTT	CASSLGTGRTIYF
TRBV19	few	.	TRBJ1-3	TGTGCCAGTAGTATCGGGGATCTCTCTGGAAACACCATATATTTT	CASSIGDLSGNTIYF
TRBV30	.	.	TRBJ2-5	TGTGCCTGGAACAGGGGAGGGCAAGAGACCCAGTACTTC	CAWNRGGQETQYF
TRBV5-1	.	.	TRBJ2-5	TGCGCCAGCAGCTTGGGGACAGCGCGGCCGAAGACCCAGTACTTC	CASSLGTARPKTQYF
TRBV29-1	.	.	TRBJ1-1	TGCAGCGTTGAAAATCGGGACCTAGGGGCGAAAGCTTTCTTT	CSVENRDLGAKAFF
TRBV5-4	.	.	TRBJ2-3	TGTGCCAGCAGCTTGGAGGGATCAATTGGCACAGATACGCAGTATTTT	CASSLEGSIGTDTQYF
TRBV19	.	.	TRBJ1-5	TGTGCCAGTTTACTTCGGGGGAAGGACAATCAGCCCCAGCATTTT	CASLLRGKDNQPQHF
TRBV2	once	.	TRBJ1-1	TGTGCCAGCAGTGATCCGGGTGGGGGTGAAACTGAAGCTTTCTTT	CASSDPGGGETEAFF
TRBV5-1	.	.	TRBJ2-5	TGCGCCAGCAGTCCTCGGGGAGGAGAAGAGACCCAGTACTTC	CASSPRGGEETQYF
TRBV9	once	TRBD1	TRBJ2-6	TGTGCCAGCAGCGCACAGGGGGCCCCCTCTGGGGCCAACGTCCTGACTTTC	CASSAQGAPSGANVLTF
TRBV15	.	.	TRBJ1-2	TGTGCCACCAGCAGAGACGGGGTCAACATCTATGGCTACACCTTC	CATSRDGVNIYGYTF
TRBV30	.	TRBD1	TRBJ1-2	TGTGCCTGGAGTCCTGGGACAGGGGATGGCTACACCTTC	CAWSPGTGDGYTF
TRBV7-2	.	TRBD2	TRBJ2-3	TGTGCCAGCAGCACTAGCGGGGGGACTCTTAGCACAGATACGCAGTATTTT	CASSTSGGTLSTDTQYF
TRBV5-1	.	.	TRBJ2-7	TGCGCCAGCAGCCCGGGACACGCCGCCTCCTACGAGCAGTACTTC	CASSPGHAASYEQYF
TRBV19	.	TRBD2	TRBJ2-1	TGTGCCAGTAGCCAACTAGCGGGAGAGGGTTACAATGAGCAGTTCTTC	CASSQLAGEGYNEQFF